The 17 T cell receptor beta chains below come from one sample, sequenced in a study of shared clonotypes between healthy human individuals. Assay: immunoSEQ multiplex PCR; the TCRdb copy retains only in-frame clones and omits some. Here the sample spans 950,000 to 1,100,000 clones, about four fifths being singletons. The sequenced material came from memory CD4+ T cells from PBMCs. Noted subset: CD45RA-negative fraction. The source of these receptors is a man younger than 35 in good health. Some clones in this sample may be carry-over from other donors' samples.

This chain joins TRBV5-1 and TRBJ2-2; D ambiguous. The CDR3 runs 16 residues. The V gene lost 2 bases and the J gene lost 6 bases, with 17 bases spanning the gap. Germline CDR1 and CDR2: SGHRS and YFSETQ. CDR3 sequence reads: CASSFVTLGTPGELFF. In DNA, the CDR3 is TGCGCCAGCAGCTTCGTCACGTTGGGCACCCCCGGGGAGCTGTTTTTT.

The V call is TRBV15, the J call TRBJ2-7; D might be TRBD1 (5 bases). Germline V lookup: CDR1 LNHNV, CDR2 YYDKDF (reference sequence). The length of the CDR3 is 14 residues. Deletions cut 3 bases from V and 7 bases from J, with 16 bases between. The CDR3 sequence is CATSRGNRFLEQYF. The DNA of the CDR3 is TGTGCCACCAGCAGGGGGAACAGGTTTTTAGAGCAGTACTTC.

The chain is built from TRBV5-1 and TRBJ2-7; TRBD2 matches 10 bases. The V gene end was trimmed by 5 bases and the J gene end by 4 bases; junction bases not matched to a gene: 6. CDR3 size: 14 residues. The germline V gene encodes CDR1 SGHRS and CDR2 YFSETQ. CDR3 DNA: TGCGCCAGCAGTGTCGTAGCGGGAGGATACGAGCAGTACTTC. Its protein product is CASSVVAGGYEQYF.

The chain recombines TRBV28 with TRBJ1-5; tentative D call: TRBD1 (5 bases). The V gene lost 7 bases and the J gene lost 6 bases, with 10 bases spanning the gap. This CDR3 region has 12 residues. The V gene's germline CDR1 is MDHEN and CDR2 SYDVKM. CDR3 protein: CASNLRGQPQHF. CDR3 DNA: TGTGCCAGCAATCTGAGGGGTCAGCCCCAGCATTTT.

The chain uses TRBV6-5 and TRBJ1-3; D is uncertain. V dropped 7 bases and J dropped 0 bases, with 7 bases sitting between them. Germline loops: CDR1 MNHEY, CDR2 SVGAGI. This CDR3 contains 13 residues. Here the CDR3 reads CASMRTSGNTIYF. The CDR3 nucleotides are TGTGCCAGCATGCGGACCTCTGGAAACACCATATATTTT.

The CDR3: CASSLDLPQYGYTF. CDR3 sequence (DNA): TGCGCCAGCAGCTTGGACTTACCACAATATGGCTACACCTTC. The rearrangement links TRBV5-1 to TRBJ1-2; D gene unclear. Germline CDR1 reads SGHRS; CDR2 reads YFSETQ. Trimming cost V 0 bases and J 5 bases, with 11 bases left between them. CDR3 length equals 14 residues.

The CDR3 DNA reads TGCAGCGTGACAGGGGGCGCGGGCGGGGAGCTGTTTTTT. Its protein product is CSVTGGAGGELFF. The chain combines TRBV29-1 with TRBJ2-2; 10 positions match TRBD1. With V trimmed by 6 bases and J by 7 bases, 5 bases remained unmatched. The CDR3 consists of 13 residues. CDR1 SQVTM and CDR2 ANQGSEA come from the germline V gene.

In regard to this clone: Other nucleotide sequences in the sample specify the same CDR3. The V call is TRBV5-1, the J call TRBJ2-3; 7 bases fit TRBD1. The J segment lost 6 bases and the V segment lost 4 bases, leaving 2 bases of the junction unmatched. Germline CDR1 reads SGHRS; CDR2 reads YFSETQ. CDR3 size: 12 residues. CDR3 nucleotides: TGCGCCAGCAGCAGGGGGCAGGATACGCAGTATTTT. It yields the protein CASSRGQDTQYF.

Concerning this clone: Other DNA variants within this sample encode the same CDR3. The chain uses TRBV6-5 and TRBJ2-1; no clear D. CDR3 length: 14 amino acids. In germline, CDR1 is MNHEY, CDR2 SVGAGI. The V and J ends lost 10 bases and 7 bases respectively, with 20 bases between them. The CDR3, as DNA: TGTGCCACCAGGACCCCCCTAGGTGGAAATGAGCAGTTCTTC. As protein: CATRTPLGGNEQFF.

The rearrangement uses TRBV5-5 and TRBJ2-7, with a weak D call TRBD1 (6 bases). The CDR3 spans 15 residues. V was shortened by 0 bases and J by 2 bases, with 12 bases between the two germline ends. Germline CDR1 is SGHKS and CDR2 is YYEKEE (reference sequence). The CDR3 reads CASSLGNAGAYEQYF. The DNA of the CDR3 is TGTGCCAGCAGCTTGGGGAATGCAGGGGCCTACGAGCAGTACTTC.

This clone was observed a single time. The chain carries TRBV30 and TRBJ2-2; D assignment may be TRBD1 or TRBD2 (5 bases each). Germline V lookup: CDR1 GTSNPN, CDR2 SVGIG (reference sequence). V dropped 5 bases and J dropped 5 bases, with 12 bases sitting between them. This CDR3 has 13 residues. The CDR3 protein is CAWDRWRTGELFF. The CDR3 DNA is TGTGCCTGGGACAGATGGAGGACCGGGGAGCTGTTTTTT.

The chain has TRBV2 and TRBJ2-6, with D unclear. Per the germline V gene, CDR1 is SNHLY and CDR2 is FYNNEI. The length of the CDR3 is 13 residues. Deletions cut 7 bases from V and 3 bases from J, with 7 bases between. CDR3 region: CASTGFGANVLTF. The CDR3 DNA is TGTGCCAGCACAGGTTTTGGGGCCAACGTCCTGACTTTC.

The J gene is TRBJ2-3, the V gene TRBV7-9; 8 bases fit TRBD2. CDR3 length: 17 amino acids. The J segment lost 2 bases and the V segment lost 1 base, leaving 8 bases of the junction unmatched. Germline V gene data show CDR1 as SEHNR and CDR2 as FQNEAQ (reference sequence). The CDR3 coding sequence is TGTGCCAGCAGCTTAGGGGTGACTAGCGAGAACACAGATACGCAGTATTTT. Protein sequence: CASSLGVTSENTDTQYF.

CDR3 coding DNA: TGTGCCAGCAGCCAAGCCAGGGATTCCAGACTAGCGGGAGGCACTTACAATGAGCAGTTCTTC. Protein product: CASSQARDSRLAGGTYNEQFF. The chain recombines TRBV14 with TRBJ2-1, with 13 bases matching TRBD2. CDR3 length equals 21 residues. Germline CDR1 is SGHDN and CDR2 is FVKESK. Germline trimming cut 1 base from V and 4 bases from J; bases unmatched to any gene: 16.

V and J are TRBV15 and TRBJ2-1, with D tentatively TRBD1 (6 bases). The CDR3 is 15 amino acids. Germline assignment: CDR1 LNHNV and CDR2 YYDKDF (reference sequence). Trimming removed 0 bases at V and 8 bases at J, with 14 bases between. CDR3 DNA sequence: TGTGCCACCAGCAGAGATGGGGGCCCCTCGGATGAGCAGTTCTTC. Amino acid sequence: CATSRDGGPSDEQFF.

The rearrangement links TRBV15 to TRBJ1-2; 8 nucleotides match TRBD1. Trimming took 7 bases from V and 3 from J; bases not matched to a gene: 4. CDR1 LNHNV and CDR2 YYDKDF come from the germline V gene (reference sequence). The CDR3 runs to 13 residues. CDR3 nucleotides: TGTGCCACCACCCCGGGACAGGACTATGGCTACACCTTC. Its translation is CATTPGQDYGYTF.

The CDR3 bases are TGTGCCAGCAGCTTATCGTTGGGTGGCTACACCTTC. Translating gives CASSLSLGGYTF. The gene calls are TRBV7-2 and TRBJ1-2; D is unclear. V was shortened by 2 bases and J by 7 bases, with 8 bases between the two germline ends. The CDR3 contains 12 residues. Germline V CDR1 and CDR2: SGHTA, FQGNSA.